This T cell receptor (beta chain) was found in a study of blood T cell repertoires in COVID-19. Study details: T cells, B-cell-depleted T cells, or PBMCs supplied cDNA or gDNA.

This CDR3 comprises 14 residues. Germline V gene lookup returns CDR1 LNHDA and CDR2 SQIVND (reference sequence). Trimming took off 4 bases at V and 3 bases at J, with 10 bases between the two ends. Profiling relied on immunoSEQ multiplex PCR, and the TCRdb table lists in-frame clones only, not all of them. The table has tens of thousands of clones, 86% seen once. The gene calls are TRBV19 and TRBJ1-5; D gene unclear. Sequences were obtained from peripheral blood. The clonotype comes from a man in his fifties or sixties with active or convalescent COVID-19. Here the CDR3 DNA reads TGTGCCAGTAGTACTTTCACACCCAATCAGCCCCAGCATTTT. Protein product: CASSTFTPNQPQHF.